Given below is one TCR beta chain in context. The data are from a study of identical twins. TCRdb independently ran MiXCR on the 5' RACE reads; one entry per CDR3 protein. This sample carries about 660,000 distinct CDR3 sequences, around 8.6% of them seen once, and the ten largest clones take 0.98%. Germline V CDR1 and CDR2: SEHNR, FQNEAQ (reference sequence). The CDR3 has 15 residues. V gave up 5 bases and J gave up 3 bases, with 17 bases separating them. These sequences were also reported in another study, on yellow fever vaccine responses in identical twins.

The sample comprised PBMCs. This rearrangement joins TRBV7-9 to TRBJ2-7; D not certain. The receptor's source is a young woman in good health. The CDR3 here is CASSNSKTTHYEQYF. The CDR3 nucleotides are TGTGCCAGCAGCAACTCCAAGACGACTCACTACGAGCAGTACTTC.